This T cell receptor (beta chain) appears in the sequencing data of a study of T cell repertoires in cytomegalovirus infection. About the research overall: It can be stated that public TCR beta signatures indicated CMV infection as well as a matching HLA type. Regarding the study as a whole: Cumulative frequency of public TCR beta families picked out carriers of CMV plus the relevant HLA. Dominating the ex vivo response were TCR beta clonotypes that were CMV-specific and HLA-C-restricted.

There are 14 residues in the CDR3. A single count supports this clonotype. Its antigen remains unidentified. A read error may account for a junction end that differs from germline. TCRdb analysed the reads with MiXCR anew, one entry per CDR3 protein. Here the sample spans under 850,000 distinct CDR3 sequences, 35% being singletons. The V gene is TRBV12-3 or TRBV12-4, the J gene TRBJ2-4; a weak D match, TRBD2 (6 bases). Sequencing was done on a sample of PBMCs. This TCR was recovered from a human donor in good health (CMV status not recorded). Some clones in this sample may be carry-over from other donors' samples. The CDR3 nucleotides are TGTGCCTGCAGTTTGGAGGGACCCAAAAACATTCAGTACTTC. It is translated as CACSLEGPKNIQYF.